Described below is a single T cell receptor beta chain sequence and its context. Deletions cut 4 bases from V and 1 base from J, with 13 bases between. Germline-derived CDR1 and CDR2 are MNHNY and SVGAGI (reference sequence). This CDR3 is 15 amino acids long. These data are taken from a study of monozygotic twins with cystic fibrosis. TCRdb keeps only in-frame clones here, not all; method: immunoSEQ multiplex PCR. The sample has roughly 13,000 clones; over 75% are singletons. Input material: blood. The chain is built from TRBV6-6 and TRBJ1-1; D may be TRBD1 (6 bases). This receptor was obtained from a boy aged 10-17 years with cystic fibrosis. The CDR3: CASSLTPTGNTEAFF. The CDR3 nucleotides read TGTGCCAGCAGTTTAACACCGACAGGGAACACTGAAGCTTTCTTT.